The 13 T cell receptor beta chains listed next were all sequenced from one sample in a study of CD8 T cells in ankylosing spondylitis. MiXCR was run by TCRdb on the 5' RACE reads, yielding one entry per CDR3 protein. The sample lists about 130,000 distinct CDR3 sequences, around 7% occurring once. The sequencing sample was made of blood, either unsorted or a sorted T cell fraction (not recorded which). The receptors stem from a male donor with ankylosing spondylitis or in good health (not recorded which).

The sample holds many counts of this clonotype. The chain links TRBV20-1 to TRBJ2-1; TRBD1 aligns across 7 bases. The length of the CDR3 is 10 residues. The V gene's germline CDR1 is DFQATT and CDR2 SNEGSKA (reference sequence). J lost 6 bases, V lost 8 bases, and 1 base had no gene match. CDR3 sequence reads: CSTGVNEQFF. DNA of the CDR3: TGCAGTACAGGGGTCAATGAGCAGTTCTTC.

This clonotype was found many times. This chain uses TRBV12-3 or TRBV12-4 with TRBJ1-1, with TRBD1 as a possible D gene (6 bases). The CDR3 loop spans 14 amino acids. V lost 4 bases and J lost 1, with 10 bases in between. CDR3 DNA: TGTGCCAGCAGTTCAGGACAGCCGAACACTGAAGCTTTCTTT. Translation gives CASSSGQPNTEAFF.

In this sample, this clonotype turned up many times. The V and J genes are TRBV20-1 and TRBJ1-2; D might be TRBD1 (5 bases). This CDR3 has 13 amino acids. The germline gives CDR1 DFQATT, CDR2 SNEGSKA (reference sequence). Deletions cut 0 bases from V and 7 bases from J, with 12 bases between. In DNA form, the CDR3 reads TGCAGTGCTAGAGAACCAGGGATGGCTGGCTACACCTTC. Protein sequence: CSAREPGMAGYTF.

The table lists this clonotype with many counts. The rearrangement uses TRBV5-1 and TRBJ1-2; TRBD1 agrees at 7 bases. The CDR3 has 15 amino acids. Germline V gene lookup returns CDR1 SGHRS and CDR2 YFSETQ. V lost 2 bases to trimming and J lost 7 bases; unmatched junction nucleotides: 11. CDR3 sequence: CASSFARQGLSGYTF. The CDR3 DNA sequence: TGCGCCAGCAGCTTCGCCAGACAGGGCCTGTCTGGCTACACCTTC.

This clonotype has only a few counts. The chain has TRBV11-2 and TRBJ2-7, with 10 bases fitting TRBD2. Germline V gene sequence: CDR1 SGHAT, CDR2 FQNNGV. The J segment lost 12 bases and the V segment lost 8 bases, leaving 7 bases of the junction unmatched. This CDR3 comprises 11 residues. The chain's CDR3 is CASASGRYLYF. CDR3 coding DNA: TGTGCCAGCGCTAGCGGGAGATATCTGTACTTC. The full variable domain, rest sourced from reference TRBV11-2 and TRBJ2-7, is EAGVAQSPRYKIIEKRQSVAFWCNPISGHATLYWYQQILGQGPKLLIQFQNNGVVDDSQLPKDRFSAERLKGVDSTLKIQPAKLEDSAVYLCASASGRYLYFGPGTRLTVT.

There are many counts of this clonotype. The CDR3 is CASSGNVEQYF. In nucleotides, the CDR3 is TGTGCCAGCAGCGGAAATGTCGAGCAGTACTTC. V and J are TRBV7-2 and TRBJ2-7; D remains unclear. Trimming pared 5 bases from V and 6 bases from J, leaving 8 bases between. CDR1 is SGHTA, CDR2 FQGNSA, per germline. The CDR3 extends over 11 amino acids.

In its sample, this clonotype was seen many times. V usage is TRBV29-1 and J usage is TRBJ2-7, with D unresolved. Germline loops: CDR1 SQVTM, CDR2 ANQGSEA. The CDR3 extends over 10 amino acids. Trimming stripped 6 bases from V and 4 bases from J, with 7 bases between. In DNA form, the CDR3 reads TGCAGCGTATTATTATACGAGCAGTACTTC. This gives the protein CSVLLYEQYF.

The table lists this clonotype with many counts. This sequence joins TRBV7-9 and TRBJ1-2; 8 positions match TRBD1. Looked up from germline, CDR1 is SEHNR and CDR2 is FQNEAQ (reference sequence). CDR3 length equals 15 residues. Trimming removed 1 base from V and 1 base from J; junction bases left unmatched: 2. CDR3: CASSLGDRINYGYTF. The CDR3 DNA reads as TGTGCCAGCAGCTTAGGGGACAGGATTAACTATGGCTACACCTTC.

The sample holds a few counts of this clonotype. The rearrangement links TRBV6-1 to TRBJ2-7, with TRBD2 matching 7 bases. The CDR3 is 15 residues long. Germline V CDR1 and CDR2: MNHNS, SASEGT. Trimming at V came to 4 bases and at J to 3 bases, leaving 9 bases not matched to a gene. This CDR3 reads CASSAPPQRGYEQYF. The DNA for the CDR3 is TGTGCCAGCAGTGCTCCCCCACAGCGGGGCTACGAGCAGTACTTC.

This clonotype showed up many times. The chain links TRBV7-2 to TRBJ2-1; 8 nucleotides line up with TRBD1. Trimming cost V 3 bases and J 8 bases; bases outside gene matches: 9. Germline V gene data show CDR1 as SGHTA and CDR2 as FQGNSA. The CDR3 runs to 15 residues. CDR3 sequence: CASSFLLDRGHEQFF. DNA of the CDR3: TGTGCCAGCAGCTTCTTACTAGACAGGGGCCATGAGCAGTTCTTC.

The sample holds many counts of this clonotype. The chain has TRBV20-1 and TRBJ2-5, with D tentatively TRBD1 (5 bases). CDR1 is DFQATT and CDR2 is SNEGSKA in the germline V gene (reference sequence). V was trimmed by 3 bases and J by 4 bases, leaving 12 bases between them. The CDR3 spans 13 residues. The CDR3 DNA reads TGCAGTGCTAGTACAGGCGAGACAGAGACCCAGTACTTC. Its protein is CSASTGETETQYF.

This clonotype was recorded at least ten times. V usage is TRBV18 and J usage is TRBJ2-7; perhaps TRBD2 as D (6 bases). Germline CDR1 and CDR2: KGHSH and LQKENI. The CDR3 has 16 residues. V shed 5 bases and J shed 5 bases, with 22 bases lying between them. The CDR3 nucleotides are TGTGCCAGCTCATCCCCGGCGGCATCCATAGCGGACGAGCAGTACTTC. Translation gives CASSSPAASIADEQYF.

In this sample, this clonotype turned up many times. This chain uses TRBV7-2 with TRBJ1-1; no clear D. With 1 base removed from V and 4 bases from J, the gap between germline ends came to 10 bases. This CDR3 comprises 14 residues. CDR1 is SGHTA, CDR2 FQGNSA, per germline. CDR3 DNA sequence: TGTGCCAGCAGCTTAGATGTCAGAAGCACTGAAGCTTTCTTT. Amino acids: CASSLDVRSTEAFF.